What follows are 29 T cell receptor beta chains derived from one specimen sequenced in a study of blood T cell repertoires in COVID-19. Only in-frame clones appear in the TCRdb table, and some are missing; sequencing was by immunoSEQ multiplex PCR. The sample lists 210,000 or so clones; under 90% were seen once. Sequenced input: PBMCs or T cells enriched from blood (not recorded which). The receptors were gathered from a man aged 60 to 69 who had recovered from COVID-19.

J is TRBJ1-1 and V is TRBV9; the D is unclear. CDR3 length equals 15 residues. CDR1 is SGDLS and CDR2 is YYNGEE in the germline V gene. V was shortened by 0 bases and J by 0 bases, with 9 bases between the two germline ends. The CDR3 region has the DNA TGTGCCAGCAGCGTAGGAGAGAGATTGAACACTGAAGCTTTCTTT. Residues: CASSVGERLNTEAFF.

V usage is TRBV29-1 and J usage is TRBJ1-1; 8 bases are shared with TRBD1. The germline V gene encodes CDR1 SQVTM and CDR2 ANQGSEA. The J segment lost 6 bases and the V segment lost 5 bases, leaving 11 bases of the junction unmatched. The CDR3 consists of 14 residues. The CDR3 region is CSVWKGQGTSEAFF. DNA for the CDR3: TGCAGCGTTTGGAAAGGACAGGGAACATCTGAAGCTTTCTTT.

A note on this clone: The sample carries other DNA sequences with the same CDR3. The genes are TRBV7-2 and TRBJ2-1; perhaps TRBD1 as D (6 bases). From germline, CDR1 is SGHTA and CDR2 FQGNSA. CDR3 length: 13 amino acids. V lost 5 bases, J lost 5 bases, and 10 bases lay in between. This CDR3 is CASSLGQNNEQFF. CDR3 coding DNA: TGTGCCAGCAGCCTCGGACAGAACAATGAGCAGTTCTTC. The full variable domain, with the rest looked up from reference TRBV7-2 and TRBJ2-1, is GAGVSQSPSNKVTEKGKDVELRCDPISGHTALYWYRQSLGQGLEFLIYFQGNSAPDKSGLPSDRFSAERTGGSVSTLTIQRTQQEDSAVYLCASSLGQNNEQFFGPGTRLTVL.

V usage is TRBV3-1 (or the pseudogene TRBV3-2) and J usage is TRBJ2-6, with 10 bases lining up with TRBD1. The CDR3 totals 18 residues. Trimming took 4 bases from V and 4 from J; bases not matched to a gene: 10. Germline assignment: CDR1 LGHDT and CDR2 YNNKEL (reference sequence). The CDR3 bases are TGTGCCAGCAGCCTACAAGGGACAGGGGTTTCCGGGGCCAACGTCCTGACTTTC. It is translated as CASSLQGTGVSGANVLTF.

The V and J genes are TRBV7-9 and TRBJ1-3; maybe TRBD1 (6 bases). There are 15 residues in the CDR3. Germline V gene lookup returns CDR1 SEHNR and CDR2 FQNEAQ (reference sequence). Trimming stripped 3 bases from V and 0 bases from J, with 9 bases between. DNA of the CDR3: TGTGCCAGCAGCTTCCAGGGGTACTCTGGAAACACCATATATTTT. Translated: CASSFQGYSGNTIYF.

The chain has TRBV5-6 and TRBJ1-2; no clear D gene. This CDR3 has 14 residues. The germline V and J ends were trimmed by 0 bases and 2 bases, with 8 bases remaining between them. CDR1 and CDR2 from the germline V gene are SGHDT and YYEEEE. CDR3 bases: TGTGCCAGCAGCTTGGTTTCAGAAAACTATGGCTACACCTTC. Protein: CASSLVSENYGYTF.

The chain carries TRBV6-5 and TRBJ2-6; 10 nucleotides line up with TRBD1. The CDR3 is made up of 15 amino acids. With 10 bases clipped from V and 2 bases from J, the junction kept 5 bases outside the gene matches. The V gene's germline CDR1 is MNHEY and CDR2 SVGAGI. The DNA for the CDR3 is TGTGCCACGGGAGGACAGGGGGCTGGGGCCAACGTCCTGACTTTC. Translation: CATGGQGAGANVLTF.

The chain has TRBV5-1 and TRBJ2-7, with 10 bases lining up with TRBD1. The CDR3 totals 14 residues. Germline loops: CDR1 SGHRS, CDR2 YFSETQ. V shed 3 bases, J shed 2 bases, and the junction held 2 bases outside the gene matches. The CDR3 loop is CASSWDRGPYEQYF. CDR3 bases: TGCGCCAGCAGCTGGGACAGGGGTCCCTACGAGCAGTACTTC.

The rearrangement uses TRBV2 and TRBJ1-4, with TRBD1 as a possible D gene (5 bases). The CDR3 runs to 15 residues. Between the trimmed V and J ends, which lost 1 base and 5 bases, there was a span of 11 bases. The germline CDR1 and CDR2 sequences are SNHLY and FYNNEI. The CDR3 DNA is TGTGCCAGCAGTGAAGAGGGGCATGAGAATGAAAAACTGTTTTTT. It codes for CASSEEGHENEKLFF.

V is TRBV7-2 and J is TRBJ1-6, with 8 positions matching TRBD1. This CDR3 is built from 13 residues. V shed 5 bases, J shed 11 bases, and the junction held 5 bases outside the gene matches. Per germline, CDR1 SGHTA and CDR2 FQGNSA. For the CDR3, the DNA is TGTGCCAGCAGCCCCCGGACAGGGACACCCCTCCACTTT. It translates to CASSPRTGTPLHF. Full variable domain (outside the CDR3, taken from reference TRBV7-2 and TRBJ1-6): GAGVSQSPSNKVTEKGKDVELRCDPISGHTALYWYRQSLGQGLEFLIYFQGNSAPDKSGLPSDRFSAERTGGSVSTLTIQRTQQEDSAVYLCASSPRTGTPLHFGNGTRLTVT.

The chain uses TRBV7-8 and TRBJ2-7; 10 bases align to TRBD2. Germline-derived CDR1 and CDR2 are SGHVS and FQNEAQ. The CDR3 contains 15 residues. The V segment lost 2 bases and the J segment 5 bases; nucleotides outside the gene matches: 6. The CDR3 is CASSLLAGGGDEQYF. The CDR3 DNA is TGTGCCAGCAGCTTATTAGCGGGGGGCGGGGACGAGCAGTACTTC.

The chain combines TRBV5-5 with TRBJ2-3, with a possible D match to TRBD2 (5 bases). This CDR3 region has 16 residues. V was shortened by 2 bases and J by 0 bases, with 13 bases between the two germline ends. The germline V gene has CDR1 SGHKS and CDR2 YYEKEE (reference sequence). Written as DNA, the CDR3 is TGTGCCAGCAGCTTAGCGGCACCCCATAGCACAGATACGCAGTATTTT. Translated: CASSLAAPHSTDTQYF.

The rearrangement joins TRBV7-9 to TRBJ2-7, with 9 bases fitting TRBD1. J lost 5 bases, V lost 5 bases, and 1 base had no gene match. The germline V gene encodes CDR1 SEHNR and CDR2 FQNEAQ (reference sequence). The CDR3 sequence is 12 residues long. The CDR3: CASSRQGDEQYF. The CDR3, as DNA: TGTGCCAGCAGCCGACAGGGGGACGAGCAGTACTTC.

This chain links TRBV9 with TRBJ2-7, with a possible D match to TRBD1 (6 bases). Looked up from germline, CDR1 is SGDLS and CDR2 is YYNGEE. V was trimmed by 6 bases and J by 3 bases, leaving 13 bases between them. The CDR3 extends over 13 amino acids. CDR3 sequence (DNA): TGTGCCAGCAACAGGGCTCAATACTACGAGCAGTACTTC. It codes for CASNRAQYYEQYF. Full variable domain (rest looked up from reference TRBV9 and TRBJ2-7): DSGVTQTPKHLITATGQRVTLRCSPRSGDLSVYWYQQSLDQGLQFLIQYYNGEERAKGNILERFSAQQFPDLHSELNLSSLELGDSALYFCASNRAQYYEQYFGPGTRLTVT.

This CDR3 reads CASSLEQGNVYEQYF. CDR3 nucleotide sequence: TGTGCCAGCAGCTTAGAACAGGGTAACGTCTACGAGCAGTACTTC. This chain joins TRBV7-2 and TRBJ2-7; a possible D gene is TRBD1 (6 bases). CDR1 is SGHTA, CDR2 FQGNSA, per germline. Trimming removed 1 base at V and 3 bases at J, with 13 bases between. The CDR3 length is 15 residues.

The chain recombines TRBV6-5 with TRBJ2-1, with 14 bases fitting TRBD2. Per the germline V gene, CDR1 is MNHEY and CDR2 is SVGAGI. V lost 5 bases, J lost 4 bases, and 1 base stayed unmatched. There are 15 residues in the CDR3. CDR3 sequence: CASSRTSGGYNEQFF. The CDR3 bases are TGTGCCAGCAGTCGGACTAGCGGGGGGTACAATGAGCAGTTCTTC.

Turning to this clone: Germline and junction disagree at one end, which may indicate a read error. The chain couples TRBV4-3 to TRBJ1-3; D is perhaps TRBD1 (5 bases). The CDR3 sequence is 14 residues long. CDR1 and CDR2 from the germline V gene are LGHNA and YSLEER. The CDR3 sequence: CASSQGGTGDTIYF. The CDR3 coding sequence is TGCGCCAGCAGCCAAGGAGGGACTGGAGACACCATATATTTT.

The sample holds many counts of this clone. This chain connects TRBV11-2 to TRBJ1-4; tentative D call: TRBD1 (5 bases). Germline V gene data show CDR1 as SGHAT and CDR2 as FQNNGV. The CDR3 runs 14 residues. V was shortened by 5 bases and J by 7 bases, with 14 bases between the two germline ends. CDR3 sequence: CASSLRGSGEKLFF. The DNA of the CDR3 is TGTGCCAGCAGCCTGCGGGGGAGCGGTGAAAAACTGTTTTTT.

The chain is built from TRBV9 and TRBJ2-7; 9 nucleotides agree with TRBD2. The germline V gene encodes CDR1 SGDLS and CDR2 YYNGEE. V was clipped by 0 bases and J by 2 bases; unmatched bases: 12. The CDR3 spans 18 residues. The CDR3 region is CASSVGGSGGPHTYEQYF. The CDR3 nucleotides read TGTGCCAGCAGCGTAGGTGGCAGCGGGGGGCCTCATACCTACGAGCAGTACTTC.

The CDR3 DNA is TGTGCCAGCAGCCCCCGTGGTGGGCGGGGGGTCGGGGAGACCCAGTACTTC. Its protein product is CASSPRGGRGVGETQYF. J is TRBJ2-5 and V is TRBV7-2, with 8 bases aligning to TRBD2. The CDR3 is made up of 17 amino acids. Per the germline V gene, CDR1 is SGHTA and CDR2 is FQGNSA. The V segment lost 5 bases and the J segment 5 bases; nucleotides outside the gene matches: 16.

A note on this clone: The germline gene is not matched at one end of the junction; a read error may be the cause. The J gene is TRBJ1-5, the V gene TRBV19; no reliable D call. Germline V gene sequence: CDR1 LNHDA, CDR2 SQIVND (reference sequence). This CDR3 has 15 residues. The CDR3 nucleotides read TGTGCCAGTAGGATAGGATCGGGGATGAATCAGCCCCAGCATTTT. Translated: CASRIGSGMNQPQHF.

The rearrangement uses TRBV6-5 and TRBJ1-4, with 9 bases fitting TRBD1. Germline-derived CDR1 and CDR2 are MNHEY and SVGAGI. This CDR3 has 13 amino acids. Germline trimming cut 10 bases from V and 8 bases from J; bases unmatched to any gene: 8. For the CDR3, the DNA is TGTGCCACCACAGGGGGCGCCGGAGAAAAACTGTTTTTT. It yields the protein CATTGGAGEKLFF.

The chain uses TRBV6-1 and TRBJ2-5; 7 nucleotides match TRBD2. Germline V lookup: CDR1 MNHNS, CDR2 SASEGT. V was clipped by 3 bases and J by 3 bases; unmatched bases: 7. The CDR3 covers 15 residues. This CDR3 is CASSDLTSLKETQYF. In nucleotides, the CDR3 is TGTGCCAGCAGTGACCTGACTAGCTTAAAAGAGACCCAGTACTTC.

This rearrangement joins TRBV20-1 to TRBJ2-3, with 10 positions matching TRBD2. Per the germline V gene, CDR1 is DFQATT and CDR2 is SNEGSKA (reference sequence). This CDR3 comprises 16 residues. The junction had 9 bases not matched to a gene; V was cut back by 3 bases and J by 3 bases. This CDR3 reads CSASGSGGPGTDTQYF. The CDR3 coding sequence is TGCAGTGCTAGTGGTAGCGGGGGGCCCGGAACAGATACGCAGTATTTT.

Notes on this clone: This same CDR3 is encoded by further DNA sequences in the sample. The rearrangement links TRBV7-3 to TRBJ1-1, with TRBD1 as a possible D gene (6 bases). CDR1 is SGHTA, CDR2 FQGTGA, per germline. Trimming removed 4 bases from V and 5 bases from J, with 11 bases in between. The CDR3 runs 13 residues. The CDR3 protein is CASSSYRETEAFF. Here the CDR3 DNA reads TGTGCCAGCAGCTCCTACAGGGAGACTGAAGCTTTCTTT. Complete variable domain (other parts from reference TRBV7-3 and TRBJ1-1): GAGVSQTPSNKVTEKGKYVELRCDPISGHTALYWYRQSLGQGPEFLIYFQGTGAADDSGLPNDRFFAVRPEGSVSTLKIQRTERGDSAVYLCASSSYRETEAFFGQGTRLTVV.

The gene calls are TRBV6-5 and TRBJ1-2, with 8 bases fitting TRBD1. Looked up from germline, CDR1 is MNHEY and CDR2 is SVGAGI. This CDR3 is 15 amino acids long. V trimming: 7 bases; J trimming: 10 bases; junction bases outside the gene matches: 17. CDR3 in DNA: TGTGCCAGCATAAAGGACAGGGTGAGGGCAAGAGCCTACACCTTC. Amino acids: CASIKDRVRARAYTF.

This clone has just one count. This chain joins TRBV7-6 and TRBJ1-1, with a tentative D call TRBD1 (6 bases). The CDR3 has 14 residues. CDR1 and CDR2 from the germline V gene are SGHVS and FNYEAQ. V lost 1 base to trimming and J lost 5 bases, with 11 bases between them. The CDR3, as DNA: TGTGCCAGCAGCTTAGGAGCAGGGGAAACTGAAGCTTTCTTT. This gives the protein CASSLGAGETEAFF. The full variable domain, completed using reference TRBV7-6 and TRBJ1-1, is GAGVSQSPRYKVTKRGQDVALRCDPISGHVSLYWYRQALGQGPEFLTYFNYEAQQDKSGLPNDRFSAERPEGSISTLTIQRTEQRDSAMYRCASSLGAGETEAFFGQGTRLTVV.

For the CDR3, the DNA is TGTGCCAGCAGCCAAGATCAGGGGACTGAAGCTTTCTTT. Translated, it gives CASSQDQGTEAFF. The V call is TRBV4-2, the J call TRBJ1-1, with a possible D match to TRBD1 (6 bases). Germline CDR1 is LGHNA and CDR2 is YNFKEQ. This CDR3 has 13 amino acids. The V end lost 0 bases, the J end lost 5 bases, and 7 bases lay between the germline ends.

This chain connects TRBV7-6 to TRBJ1-4; D is perhaps TRBD1 (6 bases). V lost 5 bases and J 7 bases, leaving 20 bases between the germline ends. The CDR3 covers 16 residues. From germline, CDR1 is SGHVS and CDR2 FNYEAQ. This CDR3 reads CASSPGGVGGSEKLFF. The CDR3 DNA is TGTGCCAGCAGCCCTGGGGGGGTTGGGGGCTCTGAAAAACTGTTTTTT.